This T cell receptor (beta chain) comes out of a study of T cells after yellow fever vaccination. V dropped 4 bases and J dropped 2 bases, with 10 bases sitting between them. Germline CDR1 SGHRS, CDR2 YFSETQ. The CDR3 sequence is 13 residues long. TCRdb passed the 5' RACE reads through MiXCR, listing each CDR3 protein once. The data hold around 160,000 distinct CDR3 sequences, with 6% to 7.5% observed a single time. The table lists this clonotype with many counts. Sequenced material: CD4+ T cells sorted from PBMCs, taken around 5 days after the first yellow fever vaccination. The receptor's source is a young man who received the YFV17D yellow fever vaccine. The chain combines TRBV5-1 with TRBJ2-7; possible D gene TRBD2, 5 bases. This CDR3 reads CASSVTGTYEQYF. The CDR3 nucleotides are TGCGCCAGCAGCGTGACGGGAACCTACGAGCAGTACTTC.